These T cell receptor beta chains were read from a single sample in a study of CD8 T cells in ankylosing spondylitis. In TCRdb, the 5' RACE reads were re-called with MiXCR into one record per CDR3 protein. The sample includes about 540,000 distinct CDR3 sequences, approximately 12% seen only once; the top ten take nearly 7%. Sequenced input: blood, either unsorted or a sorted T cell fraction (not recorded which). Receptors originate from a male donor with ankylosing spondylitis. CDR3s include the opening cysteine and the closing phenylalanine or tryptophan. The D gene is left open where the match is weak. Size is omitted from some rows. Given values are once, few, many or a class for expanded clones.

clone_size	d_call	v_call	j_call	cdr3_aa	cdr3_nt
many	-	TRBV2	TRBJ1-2	CASSQGYGYTF	TGTGCCAGCAGTCAGGGGTATGGCTACACCTTC
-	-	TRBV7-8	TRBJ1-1	CASSLVSGHLNTEAFF	TGTGCCAGCAGCTTAGTCTCTGGGCATCTGAACACTGAAGCTTTCTTT
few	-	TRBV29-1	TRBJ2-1	CSVEPNYNEQFF	TGCAGCGTTGAACCCAACTACAATGAGCAGTTCTTC
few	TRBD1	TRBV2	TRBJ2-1	CASSDRTGHTNEQFF	TGTGCCAGCAGTGATAGGACAGGGCACACGAATGAGCAGTTCTTC
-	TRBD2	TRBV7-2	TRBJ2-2	CASSSLAGANTGELFF	TGTGCCAGCAGCTCCCTAGCGGGGGCGAACACCGGGGAGCTGTTTTTT
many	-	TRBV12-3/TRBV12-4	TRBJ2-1	CASSFYNEQFF	TGTGCCAGCAGTTTTTACAATGAGCAGTTCTTC
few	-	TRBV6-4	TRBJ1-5	CASTPRGYGQPQHF	TGTGCCAGCACTCCACGCGGTTACGGCCAGCCCCAGCATTTT
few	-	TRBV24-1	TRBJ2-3	CATSPRLSTDTQYF	TGTGCCACCAGCCCTCGACTCAGCACAGATACGCAGTATTTT
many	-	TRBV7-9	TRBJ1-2	CAAGEPTNYGYTF	TGTGCCGCAGGAGAGCCGACTAACTATGGCTACACCTTC
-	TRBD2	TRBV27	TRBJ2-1	CASMEGLAGVNEQFF	TGTGCCAGCATGGAGGGACTAGCGGGAGTCAATGAGCAGTTCTTC
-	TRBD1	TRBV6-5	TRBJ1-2	CASSYSRQGCYGYTF	TGTGCCAGCAGTTACTCTCGACAGGGCTGCTATGGCTACACCTTC
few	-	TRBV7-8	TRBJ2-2	CASRFHFGAGPSPGTGELFF	TGTGCCAGCAGGTTCCACTTCGGAGCGGGCCCTAGTCCGGGGACCGGGGAGCTGTTTTTT
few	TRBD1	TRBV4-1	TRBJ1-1	CASSQGQLVLNTEAFF	TGCGCCAGCAGCCAGGGACAGCTCGTTTTGAACACTGAAGCTTTCTTT
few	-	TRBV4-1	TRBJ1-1	CASSPRHLMNTEAFF	TGCGCCAGCAGCCCTCGACACCTCATGAACACTGAAGCTTTCTTT
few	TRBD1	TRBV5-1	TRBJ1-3	CASSPTGTGGNTIYF	TGCGCCAGCAGCCCGACCGGGACAGGAGGAAACACCATATATTTT
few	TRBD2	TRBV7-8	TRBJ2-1	CASSLAIAGGLSYNEQFF	TGTGCCAGCAGCTTAGCGATAGCGGGAGGACTCTCCTACAATGAGCAGTTCTTC
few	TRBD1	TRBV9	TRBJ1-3	CASSVQGTGGRNTIYF	TGTGCCAGCAGCGTACAAGGGACAGGGGGCCGAAACACCATATATTTT
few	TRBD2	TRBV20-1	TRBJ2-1	CSASRSGSSNEQFF	TGCAGTGCTAGTCGTAGCGGGAGTAGTAATGAGCAGTTCTTC
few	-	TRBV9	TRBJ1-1	CASSLAPREHTEAFF	TGTGCCAGCAGCCTCGCCCCCAGGGAACACACTGAAGCTTTCTTT
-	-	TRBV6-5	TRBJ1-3	CASSHTGRSSGNTIYF	TGTGCCAGCAGTCACACAGGCCGATCCTCTGGAAACACCATATATTTT
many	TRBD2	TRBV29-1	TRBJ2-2	CSVTSGLAGGTGELFF	TGCAGCGTCACCTCCGGACTAGCGGGAGGGACCGGGGAGCTGTTTTTT
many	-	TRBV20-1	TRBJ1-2	CSAVSSQGYGYTF	TGCAGTGCTGTTTCGTCACAGGGATATGGCTACACCTTC
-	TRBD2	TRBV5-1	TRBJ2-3	CASSPGLAGAADTQYF	TGCGCCAGCAGCCCTGGACTAGCGGGAGCGGCAGATACGCAGTATTTT
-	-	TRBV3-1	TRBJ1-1	CASSPTGGKAFF	TGTGCCAGCAGTCCCACGGGGGGTAAAGCTTTCTTT
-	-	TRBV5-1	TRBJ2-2	CASSLAYGGANTGELFF	TGCGCCAGCAGCTTGGCGTATGGAGGAGCGAACACCGGGGAGCTGTTTTTT
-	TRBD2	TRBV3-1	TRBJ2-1	CASSQVERERGNEQFF	TGTGCCAGCAGCCAAGTCGAGCGGGAGCGGGGCAATGAGCAGTTCTTC
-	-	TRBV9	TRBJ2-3	CASSVDPGPADTQYF	TGTGCCAGCAGCGTAGATCCGGGACCCGCAGATACGCAGTATTTT
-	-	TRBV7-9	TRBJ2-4	CASSRSGQGAKNIQYF	TGTGCCAGCAGCCGATCAGGCCAGGGAGCCAAAAACATTCAGTACTTC
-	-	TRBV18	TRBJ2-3	CASSPFDTDTQYF	TGTGCCAGCTCACCCTTTGACACAGATACGCAGTATTTT
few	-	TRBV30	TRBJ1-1	CAWRNDRTNTEAFF	TGTGCCTGGAGGAACGACAGGACCAACACTGAAGCTTTCTTT
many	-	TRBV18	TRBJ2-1	CASGELSSYNEQFF	TGTGCCAGCGGAGAGTTAAGCTCCTACAATGAGCAGTTCTTC
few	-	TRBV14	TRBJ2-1	CASSQESPTRLRSYNEQFF	TGTGCCAGCAGCCAAGAGAGCCCGACTCGACTTCGCTCCTACAATGAGCAGTTCTTC
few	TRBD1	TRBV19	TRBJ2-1	CASRTGTAAYNEQFF	TGTGCCAGTAGGACAGGGACGGCGGCCTACAATGAGCAGTTCTTC
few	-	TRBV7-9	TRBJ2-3	CASSLTMSTDTQYF	TGTGCCAGCAGCTTAACGATGAGCACAGATACGCAGTATTTT
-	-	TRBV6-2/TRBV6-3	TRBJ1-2	CASSYGESNYGYTF	TGTGCCAGCAGTTACGGGGAGAGCAACTATGGCTACACCTTC
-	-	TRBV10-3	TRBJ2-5	CAISGQDQETQYF	TGTGCCATCAGTGGGCAGGACCAAGAGACCCAGTACTTC